The present entry profiles one TCR beta chain with its context. What it binds is unknown. These data come from a study of a mutant IDH1 vaccine in newly diagnosed glioma. Study at large: In some groups vaccination began 4-6 weeks post-radiotherapy; others received it with temozolomide. Patients previously underwent radiotherapy, temozolomide, or both, and most underwent both. Study-wide points: There were vaccine-induced immune responses in roughly 92% of the patients.

This CDR3 region has 13 residues. V gave up 4 bases and J gave up 3 bases, with 9 bases separating them. Germline lookup yields CDR1 MNHEY and CDR2 SMNVEV (reference sequence). Libraries were prepared by immunoSEQ multiplex PCR; TCRdb keeps only in-frame clonotypes and omits some of them. The sample has about 46,000 clones, approximately 92% seen once. Described time point: week 35, safety follow-up. A single vaccine dose contained 300 ug of mutant IDH1 20-mer peptide, and topical imiquimod was used with it. Across weeks 1, 3, 5, 7, 11, 15, 19 and 23, patients received a vaccination each time, eight in all.

This specimen consisted of PBMCs, obtained from a glioma patient whose treatment included an IDH1 peptide vaccine. V gene TRBV27 combines with J gene TRBJ1-1; D gene ambiguous. The TCR was taken from a man aged 45-65 years with glioma. CDR3 region: CASSYSADTEAFF. The CDR3 region has the DNA TGTGCCAGCAGTTATTCCGCGGACACTGAAGCTTTCTTT.